This is a list of T cell receptor beta chains from one sample in a study of cytomegalovirus exposure and HLA in healthy donors. The data were produced by immunoSEQ multiplex PCR, yet TCRdb's version contains in-frame clones alone and is incomplete. Of some 98,000 clones listed, approximately 70% are singletons. Sequences were obtained from PBMCs. These receptor sequences come from a man aged 45-60 years in good health and CMV-seronegative. Both conserved end residues are part of each CDR3. Each record gives: D gene, V gene, J gene, CDR3 length, clone size, CDR3 DNA, CDR3 protein. A D gene is named only where the DNA matches it firmly. Where a row states a size, it is once, few, many or the class of an expanded clone; other rows omit it.

>.|TRBV18|TRBJ1-1|14|.
TGTGCCAGCTCGCAGGAACAGGGAAACACTGAAGCTTTCTTT
CASSQEQGNTEAFF
>TRBD1|TRBV7-2|TRBJ1-1|14|.
TGTGCCAGCAGCCTTGGGGGCGGACAGGGAGGGGCTTTCTTT
CASSLGGGQGGAFF
>.|TRBV28|TRBJ1-1|13|.
TGTGCCAGCAGCGAGAGGGTAGGCACTGAAGCTTTCTTT
CASSERVGTEAFF
>.|TRBV10-3|TRBJ1-1|15|.
TGTGCCATCAGTGCTCACACAGGGTCGAACACTGAAGCTTTCTTT
CAISAHTGSNTEAFF
>.|TRBV9|TRBJ1-3|13|once
TGTGCCAGCAGCGTAGGGCTGGGAAACACCATATATTTT
CASSVGLGNTIYF
>.|TRBV5-1|TRBJ1-2|14|.
TGCGCCAGCAGGGAGGGCAGCTCTAACTATGGCTACACCTTC
CASREGSSNYGYTF
>TRBD2|TRBV28|TRBJ2-7|15|few
TGTGCCAGCAGAGAGGGACTAGCGGGGATCTACGAGCAGTACTTC
CASREGLAGIYEQYF
>.|TRBV6-5|TRBJ2-3|13|few
TGTGCCAGCAGTTACTCGAGGGGGGATACGCAGTATTTT
CASSYSRGDTQYF
>.|TRBV2|TRBJ2-7|15|.
TGTGCCAGCAGTGCCCCGGGACTGAACCTCAGCGAGCAGTACTTC
CASSAPGLNLSEQYF
>.|TRBV5-4|TRBJ2-1|16|.
TGTGCCAGCAGCTTAGAACCCAGTTCCCGAGGATATGAGCAGTTCTTC
CASSLEPSSRGYEQFF
>.|TRBV6-1|TRBJ1-1|15|.
TGTGCCAGCACCCCCAAGTCCGGGGTCGACACTGAAGCTTTCTTT
CASTPKSGVDTEAFF
>TRBD2|TRBV5-1|TRBJ2-4|16|once
TGCGCCAGCAGCACCCGGACTAGCGGGCCCAAAAACATTCAGTACTTC
CASSTRTSGPKNIQYF
>.|TRBV7-9|TRBJ1-5|17|.
TGTGCCAGCAGCTTAGAGGTCGGGGGGGAGATTAGTCAGCCCCAGCATTTT
CASSLEVGGEISQPQHF
>TRBD1|TRBV19|TRBJ2-7|16|.
TGTGCCAGTAGTAACCAACTCGGGACAGGGGGCTACGAGCAGTACTTC
CASSNQLGTGGYEQYF
>.|TRBV5-1|TRBJ2-1|16|once
TGCGCCAGCAGCTATGGGACTCATAAAACTTACAATGAGCAGTTCTTC
CASSYGTHKTYNEQFF
>.|TRBV5-8|TRBJ2-3|12|.
TGTGCCAGCGACGGGATCGCAGATACGCAGTATTTT
CASDGIADTQYF
>TRBD2|TRBV11-2|TRBJ2-5|15|once
TGTGCCAGCAGCTTGCGGACTAGCTGGAGAGAGACCCAGTACTTC
CASSLRTSWRETQYF
>TRBD2|TRBV5-1|TRBJ2-2|16|.
TGCGCCAGCCGCCTTAGCGGGGGGGCGGCCGCCGGGGAGCTGTTTTTT
CASRLSGGAAAGELFF
>TRBD1|TRBV18|TRBJ1-2|14|.
TGTGCCAGCTCCCTGGAACAGGGGGCCTATGGCTACACCTTC
CASSLEQGAYGYTF
>.|TRBV28|TRBJ1-1|13|.
TGTGCCAGCGAGGGACTGTTAGCTGGTGAAGCTTTCTTT
CASEGLLAGEAFF
>.|TRBV7-9|TRBJ1-1|16|.
TGTGCCAGCAGCTTTCCAGGACAGACTTCGAGTACTGAAGCTTTCTTT
CASSFPGQTSSTEAFF
>.|TRBV6-1|TRBJ2-7|12|.
TGTGCCAGTAGACCGGGGGAACACGAGCAGTACTTC
CASRPGEHEQYF
>.|TRBV28|TRBJ2-7|11|.
TGTGCCAGCAGTTCTTACTACGAGCAGTACTTC
CASSSYYEQYF
>TRBD2|TRBV6-6|TRBJ2-1|12|.
TGTGCCAGCAGTCTAGCGGCCACTGAGCAGTTCTTC
CASSLAATEQFF
>.|TRBV11-2|TRBJ2-3|15|.
TGTGCCAGCAGCTTAGGGGGGGGCATGGGAGATCCGCAGTATTTT
CASSLGGGMGDPQYF
>.|TRBV6-5|TRBJ2-2|12|.
TGTGCCAGCAGTCGAGACACCGGGGAGCTGTTTTTT
CASSRDTGELFF
>TRBD2|TRBV28|TRBJ2-1|15|.
TGTGCCAGCAGTTTTCGACTAGCGGTCGACAATGAGCAGTTCTTC
CASSFRLAVDNEQFF
>.|TRBV6-5|TRBJ1-2|16|.
TGTGCCAGCAGTTACTCGGGTCAAGCTACTAGCTATGGCTACACCTTC
CASSYSGQATSYGYTF
>TRBD2|TRBV4-1|TRBJ2-2|16|.
TGCGCCAGCAGCCAAGCGGGGACTAGAGCCACCGGGGAGCTGTTTTTT
CASSQAGTRATGELFF
>.|TRBV6-1|TRBJ1-5|14|.
TGTGCCAGCAGTGTCGGAACCAGGATCGAGACCCAGCATTTT
CASSVGTRIETQHF
>.|TRBV29-1|TRBJ2-7|12|.
TGCAGCGTTGGGGAGCGGAGATACGAGCAGTACTTC
CSVGERRYEQYF
>TRBD2|TRBV28|TRBJ2-3|18|.
TGTGCCAGCAGTCGCCGCCTTGGAGCGGGAGACGGCACAGATACGCAGTATTTT
CASSRRLGAGDGTDTQYF
>.|TRBV7-9|TRBJ2-7|14|.
TGTGCCAGCAGCTTAGGGACTGGCTCCTACGAGCAGTACTTC
CASSLGTGSYEQYF
>TRBD1|TRBV7-9|TRBJ2-7|15|.
TGTGCCAGCAGCTCGGACCTGACAGGGGCGGCCGAGCAGTACTTC
CASSSDLTGAAEQYF
>TRBD1|TRBV29-1|TRBJ1-1|12|.
TGCAGCGTGAGGACAGGGGGCACTGAAGCTTTCTTT
CSVRTGGTEAFF
>.|TRBV7-2|TRBJ2-5|16|once
TGTGCCAGCAGCTTTGGGGGGGGGCACCCCCAAGAGACCCAGTACTTC
CASSFGGGHPQETQYF
>TRBD1|TRBV6-5|TRBJ1-2|14|.
TGTGCCAGCAGACCGGACAGGGGTTCGTATGGCTACACCTTC
CASRPDRGSYGYTF